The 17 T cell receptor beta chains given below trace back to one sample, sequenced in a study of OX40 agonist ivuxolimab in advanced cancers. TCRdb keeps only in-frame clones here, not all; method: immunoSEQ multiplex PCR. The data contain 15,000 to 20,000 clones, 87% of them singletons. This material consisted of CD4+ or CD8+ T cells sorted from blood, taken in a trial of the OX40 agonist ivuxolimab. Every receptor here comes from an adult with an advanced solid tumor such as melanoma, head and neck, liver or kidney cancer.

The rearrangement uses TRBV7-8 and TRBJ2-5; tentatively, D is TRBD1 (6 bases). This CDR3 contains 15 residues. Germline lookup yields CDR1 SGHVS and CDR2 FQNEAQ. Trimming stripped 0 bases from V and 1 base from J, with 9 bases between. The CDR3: CASSLARTAQETQYF. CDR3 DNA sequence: TGTGCCAGCAGCTTAGCGAGGACAGCCCAAGAGACCCAGTACTTC.

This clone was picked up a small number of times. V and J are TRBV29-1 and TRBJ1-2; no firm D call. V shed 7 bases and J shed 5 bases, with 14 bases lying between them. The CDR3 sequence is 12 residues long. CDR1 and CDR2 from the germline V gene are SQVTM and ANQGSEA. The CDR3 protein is CSARSRGYGYTF. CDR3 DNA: TGCAGCGCTCGGTCCCGAGGTTATGGCTACACCTTC.

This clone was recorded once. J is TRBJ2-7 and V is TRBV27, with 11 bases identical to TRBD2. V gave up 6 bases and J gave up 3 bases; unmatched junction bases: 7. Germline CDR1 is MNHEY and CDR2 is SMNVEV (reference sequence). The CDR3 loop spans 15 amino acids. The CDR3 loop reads CASRLAGGPFYEQYF. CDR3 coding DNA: TGTGCCAGCAGATTAGCGGGAGGGCCCTTCTACGAGCAGTACTTC.

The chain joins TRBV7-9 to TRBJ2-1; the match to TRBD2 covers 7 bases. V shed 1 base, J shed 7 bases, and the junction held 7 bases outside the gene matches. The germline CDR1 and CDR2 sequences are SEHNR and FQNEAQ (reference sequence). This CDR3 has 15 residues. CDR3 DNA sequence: TGTGCCAGCAGCTTAGTGGGCGGGAGTGATAATGAGCAGTTCTTC. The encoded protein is CASSLVGGSDNEQFF.

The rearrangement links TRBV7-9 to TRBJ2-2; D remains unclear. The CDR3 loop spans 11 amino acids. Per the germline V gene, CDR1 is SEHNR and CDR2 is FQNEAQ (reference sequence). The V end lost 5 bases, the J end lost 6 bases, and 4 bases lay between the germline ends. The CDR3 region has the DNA TGTGCCAGCAGCCTCCCCGGGGAGCTGTTTTTT. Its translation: CASSLPGELFF.

CDR3 coding DNA: TGTGCCAGCAGCTCCGGGACAGGGGGCGAAAATGAAAAACTGTTTTTT. Residues: CASSSGTGGENEKLFF. This chain links TRBV11-2 with TRBJ1-4; TRBD1 agrees at 12 bases. Germline trimming cut 4 bases from V and 5 bases from J; bases unmatched to any gene: 5. CDR1 and CDR2 (germline): SGHAT, FQNNGV. The CDR3 spans 16 residues.

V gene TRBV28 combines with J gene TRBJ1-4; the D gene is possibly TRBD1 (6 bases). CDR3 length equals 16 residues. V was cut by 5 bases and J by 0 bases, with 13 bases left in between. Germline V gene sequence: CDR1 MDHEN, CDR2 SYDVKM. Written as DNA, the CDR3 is TGTGCCAGCAGTGATCCTGAGGGGGCAACTAATGAAAAACTGTTTTTT. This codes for CASSDPEGATNEKLFF.

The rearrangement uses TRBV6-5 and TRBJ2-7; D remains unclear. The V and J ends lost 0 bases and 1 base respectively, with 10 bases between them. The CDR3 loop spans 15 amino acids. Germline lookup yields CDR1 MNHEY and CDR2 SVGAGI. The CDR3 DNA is TGTGCCAGCAGTTACTCGTCTTGGGGTTCCTACGAGCAGTACTTC. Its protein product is CASSYSSWGSYEQYF.

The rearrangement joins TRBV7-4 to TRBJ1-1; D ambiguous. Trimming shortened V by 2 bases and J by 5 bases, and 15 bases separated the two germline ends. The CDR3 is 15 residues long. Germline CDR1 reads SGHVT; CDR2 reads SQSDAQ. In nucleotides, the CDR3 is TGTGCCAGCAGCTTAAGTCGGGAACACTGGACTGAAGCTTTCTTT. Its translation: CASSLSREHWTEAFF.

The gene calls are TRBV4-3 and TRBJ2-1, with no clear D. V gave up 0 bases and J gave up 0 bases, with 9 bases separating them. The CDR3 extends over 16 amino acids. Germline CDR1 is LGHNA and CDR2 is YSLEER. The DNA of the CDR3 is TGCGCCAGCAGCCAAGATATAAACTACTCCTACAATGAGCAGTTCTTC. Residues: CASSQDINYSYNEQFF.

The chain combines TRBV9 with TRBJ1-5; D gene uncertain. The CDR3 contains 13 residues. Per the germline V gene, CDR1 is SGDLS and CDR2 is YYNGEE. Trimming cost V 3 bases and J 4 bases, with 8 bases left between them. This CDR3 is CASSGGINQPQHF. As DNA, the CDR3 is TGTGCCAGCAGCGGGGGAATAAATCAGCCCCAGCATTTT.

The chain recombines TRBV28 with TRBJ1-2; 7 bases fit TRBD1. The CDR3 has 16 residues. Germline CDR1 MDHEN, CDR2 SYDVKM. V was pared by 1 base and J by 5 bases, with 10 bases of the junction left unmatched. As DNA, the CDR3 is TGTGCCAGCAGTTTATCGGTGACAGGGTCGACTTATGGCTACACCTTC. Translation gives CASSLSVTGSTYGYTF.

The CDR3 region has the DNA TGTGCCAGCAGCTTGGGGACAGCGCTAGAGAGCGGGGAGCTGTTTTTT. Encoded protein: CASSLGTALESGELFF. V is TRBV5-8 and J is TRBJ2-2; weak D call: TRBD1 (6 bases). In germline, CDR1 is SGHTS, CDR2 YDEGEE. This CDR3 is built from 16 residues. With 0 bases removed from V and 7 bases from J, the gap between germline ends came to 16 bases. Full variable domain (outside the CDR3, taken from reference TRBV5-8 and TRBJ2-2): EAGVTQSPTHLIKTRGQQATLRCSPISGHTSVYWYQQALGLGLQFLLWYDEGEERNRGNFPPRFSGRQFPNYSSELNVNALELEDSALYLCASSLGTALESGELFFGEGSRLTVL.

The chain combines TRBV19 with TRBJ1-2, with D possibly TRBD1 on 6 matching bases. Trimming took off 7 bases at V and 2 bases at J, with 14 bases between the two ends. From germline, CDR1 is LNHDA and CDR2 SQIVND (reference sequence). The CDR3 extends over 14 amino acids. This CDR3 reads CASTWTERNYGYTF. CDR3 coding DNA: TGTGCCAGTACCTGGACAGAACGAAACTATGGCTACACCTTC.

In DNA form, the CDR3 reads TGTGCCAGCAGCGGGCGGGGGACTGAAGCTTTCTTT. Protein sequence: CASSGRGTEAFF. The chain has TRBV7-8 and TRBJ1-1, with D perhaps TRBD1 (5 bases). The CDR3 is made up of 12 amino acids. Germline V gene lookup returns CDR1 SGHVS and CDR2 FQNEAQ. Deletions cut 5 bases from V and 5 bases from J, with 9 bases between.

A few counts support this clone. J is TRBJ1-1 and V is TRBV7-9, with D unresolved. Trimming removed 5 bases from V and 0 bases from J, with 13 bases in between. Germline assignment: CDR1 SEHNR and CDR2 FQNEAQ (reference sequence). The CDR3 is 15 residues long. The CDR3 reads CASSRVLGMNTEAFF. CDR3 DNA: TGTGCCAGCAGCCGAGTCCTGGGGATGAACACTGAAGCTTTCTTT.

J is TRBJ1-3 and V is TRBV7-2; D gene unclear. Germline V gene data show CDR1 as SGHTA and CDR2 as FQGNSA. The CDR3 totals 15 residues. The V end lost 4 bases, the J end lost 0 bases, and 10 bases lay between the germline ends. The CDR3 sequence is CASSSEPSSGNTIYF. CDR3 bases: TGTGCCAGCAGCTCAGAACCCAGCTCTGGAAACACCATATATTTT.